These 5 T cell receptor beta chains came from one sample sequenced in a study of cytomegalovirus exposure and HLA in healthy donors (dated by TCRdb to about 2017). The receptor library was made with the immunoSEQ multiplex PCR assay. For the multiplex PCR, a mixture combining 60 forward primers for TCR Vbeta segments and 13 reverse primers for TCR Jbeta segments was used. What TCRdb holds here is the immuneACCESS table cut down to in-frame rearrangements. Part of the clones is not present; checked against another copy, under half of the missing clones reflect an unresolved V gene, and the others are unexplained. The sample table shows around 150,000 clones, and approximately 68% are seen once. Clones ranked in the top ten supply approximately 4.3% of the sample. Sequencing was performed on PBMCs. Source of these receptors: a man in his 60s in good health and CMV-seronegative.

There are a few counts of this clone. In DNA form, the CDR3 reads TGTGCCAGCATGGCTAGCGGGAGTGACGAGCAGTACTTC. The encoded protein is CASMASGSDEQYF. This chain joins TRBV6-1 and TRBJ2-7; TRBD2 matches 10 bases. V shed 7 bases and J 5 bases; nucleotides not matched to a gene: 5. Germline-derived CDR1 and CDR2 are MNHNS and SASEGT. The CDR3 has 13 amino acids.

This clone was seen only a few times. The chain has TRBV6-1 and TRBJ1-1; 8 positions agree with TRBD1. CDR3 size: 13 residues. V lost 1 base, J lost 11 bases, and 6 bases stayed unmatched. Per the germline V gene, CDR1 is MNHNS and CDR2 is SASEGT. In DNA form, the CDR3 reads TGTGCCAGCAGTGAAGGACAGGGGTTAGAGGCTTTCTTT. Translating it yields CASSEGQGLEAFF.

A word on this clone: One end of the junction varies from germline; a read error may be responsible. The V gene is TRBV2, the J gene TRBJ2-7; the match to TRBD2 covers 13 bases. This CDR3 spans 14 amino acids. From germline, CDR1 is SNHLY and CDR2 FYNNEI. The CDR3 sequence is CASSGTSGDYGQYF. CDR3 bases: TGTGCCAGCTCCGGGACTAGCGGGGACTACGGGCAGTACTTC.

The chain joins TRBV9 to TRBJ1-2; 10 bases agree with TRBD1. CDR1 SGDLS and CDR2 YYNGEE come from the germline V gene. CDR3 length equals 14 residues. Unmatched junction bases numbered 2, after V lost 2 bases and J lost 4 bases. This CDR3 is CASSVTGGTYGYTF. In DNA, the CDR3 is TGTGCCAGCAGCGTGACAGGGGGCACCTATGGCTACACCTTC. The whole variable domain, filled in from reference TRBV9 and TRBJ1-2, reads DSGVTQTPKHLITATGQRVTLRCSPRSGDLSVYWYQQSLDQGLQFLIQYYNGEERAKGNILERFSAQQFPDLHSELNLSSLELGDSALYFCASSVTGGTYGYTFGSGTRLTVV.

Of note for this clone: A read error may account for a junction end that differs from germline. The chain couples TRBV7-9 to TRBJ2-7; TRBD1 aligns across 7 bases. The CDR3 runs to 12 residues. Germline CDR1 reads SEHNR; CDR2 reads FQNEAQ (reference sequence). CDR3 sequence reads: CSSSRQGDEQYF. DNA of the CDR3: TGTTCCAGCAGCCGGCAGGGGGACGAGCAGTACTTC. Complete variable domain (other parts from reference TRBV7-9 and TRBJ2-7): DTGVSQNPRHKITKRGQNVTFRCDPISEHNRLYWYRQTLGQGPEFLTYFQNEAQLEKSRLLSDRFSAERPKGSFSTLEIQRTEQGDSAMYLCSSSRQGDEQYFGPGTRLTVT.